The clone carrying this T cell receptor beta chain occurred once. What it binds is unknown. Trimming pared 8 bases from V and 2 bases from J, leaving 6 bases between. The CDR3 loop spans 11 amino acids. Germline CDR1 MDHEN, CDR2 SYDVKM. The data are from a study of cytomegalovirus exposure and HLA in healthy donors. About the research overall: The same platform used for the roughly 650 first-cohort repertoires was also used for the 90 to 150 validation repertoires, as a later analysis reported.

Points from the study as a whole: Researchers catalogued 160 or so TCR beta chains as cytomegalovirus-associated. Rare TCR sequences dominated, though some public TCRs recurred in many donors.

TCRdb's table, derived via immunoSEQ multiplex PCR, lists solely in-frame clones and lacks some. Seen here are 170,000 or so clones, about 80% observed once, and the top ten hold 2.5% to 3%. Source material: PBMCs. The source of this sequence is a woman younger than 30 in good health and CMV-seropositive. This chain links TRBV28 with TRBJ1-2; no clear D gene. The CDR3 reads CASAGNYGYTF. The CDR3 DNA reads as TGTGCCAGCGCGGGAAACTATGGCTACACCTTC.